This T cell receptor beta chain was profiled in a study of OX40 agonist ivuxolimab in advanced cancers. Study as a whole: Averaging 60 years in age, with a range of about 20 to 90, the cohort was 82.7% male.

Germline lookup yields CDR1 SGHAT and CDR2 FQNNGV. The CDR3 is 15 residues long. Trimming took 5 bases from V and 4 from J; bases not matched to a gene: 9. Generated by immunoSEQ multiplex PCR, the TCRdb table keeps only in-frame clones and is missing some. The sample holds about 45,000 clones; 80% to 90% are singletons and the top ten take 2.6%. This clone was detected a few times. Sequenced material: CD4+ or CD8+ T cells sorted from blood, taken in a trial of the OX40 agonist ivuxolimab. The origin of this receptor is an adult with an advanced solid tumor such as melanoma, head and neck, liver or kidney cancer. The chain combines TRBV11-2 with TRBJ2-3; 7 nucleotides align to TRBD1. CDR3 protein: CASSLQWDSSDTQYF. The CDR3 nucleotides are TGTGCCAGCAGCCTACAATGGGACAGTTCAGATACGCAGTATTTT. Full variable domain (remainder filled in from reference TRBV11-2 and TRBJ2-3): EAGVAQSPRYKIIEKRQSVAFWCNPISGHATLYWYQQILGQGPKLLIQFQNNGVVDDSQLPKDRFSAERLKGVDSTLKIQPAKLEDSAVYLCASSLQWDSSDTQYFGPGTRLTVL.